The TCR beta chain described here comes from a study of blood T cell repertoires in COVID-19. Trimming removed 11 bases from V and 2 bases from J; junction bases left unmatched: 3. The CDR3 has 12 amino acids. The germline V gene has CDR1 MGHDK and CDR2 SYGVNS. Here immunoSEQ multiplex PCR was the method, and the copy in TCRdb shows in-frame clones only, minus some. This sample has about 250,000 clones; 88% occur once, and the top ten carry about 3%. Material: PBMCs or T cells enriched from blood (not recorded which). The rearrangement links TRBV25-1 to TRBJ2-3; 8 positions agree with TRBD2. The receptor's source is a woman aged 50 to 60 who had recovered from COVID-19. CDR3 residues: CALSGDTDTQYF. The CDR3 DNA is TGTGCCCTTAGCGGGGACACAGATACGCAGTATTTT. The whole variable domain, remainder taken from reference TRBV25-1 and TRBJ2-3, is EADIYQTPRYLVIGTGKKITLECSQTMGHDKMYWYQQDPGMELHLIHYSYGVNSTEKGDLSSESTVSRIRTEHFPLTLESARPSHTSQYLCALSGDTDTQYFGPGTRLTVL.